The 24 T cell receptor beta chains given below trace back to one sample, sequenced in a study of blood T cell repertoires in COVID-19. Sequencing was performed with immunoSEQ multiplex PCR; in TCRdb, only in-frame clones are kept and a portion is missing. Among around 83,000 clones, 85% to 90% were seen once, and the ten largest hold roughly 14%. The source material was peripheral blood. These receptors originate from a woman aged 70-85 years with acute or convalescent COVID-19.

This rearrangement joins TRBV12-5 to TRBJ1-4, with TRBD1 matching over 7 bases. From germline, CDR1 is LGHNT and CDR2 FRNRAP. The length of the CDR3 is 16 residues. V shed 0 bases and J 8 bases; nucleotides not matched to a gene: 9. CDR3 sequence: CASGLVRQGFWEKLFF. In DNA form, the CDR3 reads TGTGCTAGTGGTTTGGTACGACAGGGATTTTGGGAAAAACTGTTTTTT.

The chain combines TRBV29-1 with TRBJ1-1; 7 nucleotides line up with TRBD1. The CDR3 is 12 residues long. Unmatched junction bases numbered 2, after V lost 6 bases and J lost 1 base. Germline CDR1 and CDR2: SQVTM and ANQGSEA. The CDR3, as DNA: TGCAGCGTGGGACAGCGGAACACTGAAGCTTTCTTT. This encodes CSVGQRNTEAFF.

The V and J genes are TRBV10-1 and TRBJ1-1, with D possibly matching TRBD1 (6 bases). In germline, CDR1 is WNHNN, CDR2 SYGVQD (reference sequence). CDR3 length: 12 amino acids. V gave up 6 bases and J gave up 2 bases, with 7 bases separating them. In DNA form, the CDR3 reads TGCGCCAGCAGGGGGGCCAACACTGAAGCTTTCTTT. It translates to CASRGANTEAFF.

The chain carries TRBV5-8 and TRBJ2-7; D is undetermined. Deletions cut 4 bases from V and 3 bases from J, with 8 bases between. The CDR3 covers 12 residues. Germline loops: CDR1 SGHTS, CDR2 YDEGEE. CDR3 nucleotide sequence: TGTGCCAGCAGCCGATACTTCTACGAGCAGTACGTC. Protein product: CASSRYFYEQYV.

The chain employs TRBV2 and TRBJ1-3; no reliable D call. Trimming shortened V by 4 bases and J by 0 bases, and 7 bases separated the two germline ends. The CDR3 runs to 14 residues. The germline CDR1 and CDR2 sequences are SNHLY and FYNNEI. CDR3 protein: CASSGQTSGNTIYF. CDR3 DNA sequence: TGTGCCAGCAGTGGGCAAACCTCTGGAAACACCATATATTTT.

Comment on this clone: One end of the junction fails to match germline, which may point to a read error. V and J are TRBV6-2 or TRBV6-3 and TRBJ1-5; tentatively, D is TRBD1 (5 bases). The CDR3 sequence is 16 residues long. In germline, CDR1 is MNHEY, CDR2 SVGEGT. In DNA, the CDR3 is TGTGCCAGCAGCTACTCGCAGGGAGGTTTCAATCAGCCCCAGCATTTT. Translating it yields CASSYSQGGFNQPQHF.

This sequence joins TRBV19 and TRBJ1-2; 7 bases fit TRBD1. The CDR3 has 16 amino acids. CDR1 and CDR2 from the germline V gene are LNHDA and SQIVND (reference sequence). V shed 2 bases, J shed 3 bases, and the junction held 9 bases outside the gene matches. The DNA of the CDR3 is TGTGCCAGTAGTATAACCCCCCGGGACAGCTACTATGGCTACACCTTC. Amino acid sequence: CASSITPRDSYYGYTF.

The chain links TRBV29-1 to TRBJ1-1, with TRBD1 matching 9 bases. CDR1 and CDR2 from the germline V gene are SQVTM and ANQGSEA. V gave up 4 bases and J gave up 5 bases; unmatched junction bases: 2. CDR3 length equals 12 residues. CDR3 loop: CSVAGQGTEAFF. The DNA for the CDR3 is TGCAGCGTTGCCGGACAGGGGACTGAAGCTTTCTTT.

This clone showed up just once. This chain links TRBV27 with TRBJ2-2, with TRBD2 matching over 13 bases. In germline, CDR1 is MNHEY, CDR2 SMNVEV (reference sequence). V dropped 6 bases and J dropped 5; count of bases not matched to a gene: 9. The length of the CDR3 is 17 residues. Here the CDR3 reads CASSLRTSGSRTGELFF. The DNA for the CDR3 is TGTGCCAGCAGCTTGCGGACTAGCGGGAGTAGGACCGGGGAGCTGTTTTTT.

Here the CDR3 DNA reads TGTGCCAGTAGTCTCCAGGGTCCCCCCGGGGAGCTGTTTTTT. This codes for CASSLQGPPGELFF. The chain uses TRBV19 and TRBJ2-2; D may be TRBD1 (5 bases). V shed 5 bases and J shed 6 bases, with 13 bases lying between them. Per the germline V gene, CDR1 is LNHDA and CDR2 is SQIVND (reference sequence). CDR3 size: 14 residues.

This clone was recorded many times. The J gene is TRBJ1-5, the V gene TRBV19, with D possibly being TRBD1 (5 bases). The V gene lost 11 bases and the J gene lost 2 bases, with 16 bases spanning the gap. This CDR3 is 14 amino acids long. Germline loops: CDR1 LNHDA, CDR2 SQIVND (reference sequence). The CDR3 sequence is CASGEVVGNQPQHF. Written as DNA, the CDR3 is TGTGCCTCGGGGGAAGTGGTCGGCAATCAGCCCCAGCATTTT.

This chain links TRBV29-1 with TRBJ1-4, with 8 bases lining up with TRBD1. Germline V lookup: CDR1 SQVTM, CDR2 ANQGSEA. Unmatched junction bases numbered 6, after V lost 4 bases and J lost 11 bases. CDR3 length: 12 amino acids. CDR3 in DNA: TGCAGCGTTGGACAGGGGTCAGGTAAACTGTTTTTT. Translated, it gives CSVGQGSGKLFF.

This chain joins TRBV7-9 and TRBJ1-1; no firm D call. V lost 5 bases to trimming and J lost 1 base, with 11 bases between them. Germline assignment: CDR1 SEHNR and CDR2 FQNEAQ (reference sequence). The CDR3 runs to 14 residues. The CDR3 sequence: CASSLAYRNTEAFF. CDR3 coding DNA: TGTGCCAGCAGCCTCGCGTACAGGAACACTGAAGCTTTCTTT.

This rearrangement joins TRBV12-3 or TRBV12-4 to TRBJ1-1; no clear D. This CDR3 region has 13 residues. V shed 3 bases and J shed 1 base, with 6 bases lying between them. CDR3 sequence reads: CASSFTENTEAFF. DNA for the CDR3: TGTGCCAGCAGTTTTACAGAGAACACTGAAGCTTTCTTT.

V and J are TRBV9 and TRBJ1-4; D ambiguous. The CDR3 totals 14 residues. Trimming shortened V by 2 bases and J by 3 bases, and 8 bases separated the two germline ends. Germline V gene lookup returns CDR1 SGDLS and CDR2 YYNGEE. CDR3 region: CASSVLASNEKLFF. The CDR3 nucleotides are TGTGCCAGCAGCGTCCTAGCGTCTAATGAAAAACTGTTTTTT.

The chain couples TRBV11-2 to TRBJ1-1; D perhaps matches TRBD1 (5 bases). Per germline, CDR1 SGHAT and CDR2 FQNNGV. CDR3 size: 17 residues. Trimming pared 6 bases from V and 4 bases from J, leaving 24 bases between. The CDR3 nucleotides are TGTGCCAGCAGGTTACCTATTTGGGCGCAAAGGGGCACTGAAGCTTTCTTT. This codes for CASRLPIWAQRGTEAFF.

The chain couples TRBV2 to TRBJ2-7; D is unclear. V was trimmed by 5 bases and J by 2 bases, leaving 4 bases between them. The germline gives CDR1 SNHLY, CDR2 FYNNEI. This CDR3 spans 11 amino acids. The CDR3 is CASSPAYEQYV. CDR3 in DNA: TGTGCCAGCAGTCCCGCCTACGAGCAGTACGTC.

The chain recombines TRBV7-8 with TRBJ1-2; TRBD1 agrees at 9 bases. The germline CDR1 and CDR2 sequences are SGHVS and FQNEAQ. The CDR3 has 13 residues. Losses at the gene ends were 4 bases for V and 7 bases for J; bases not matched to a gene: 4. The CDR3 DNA reads TGTGCCAGCAGCTGGGGACAGGGAGGTGGCTACACCTTC. This translates into CASSWGQGGGYTF. Drawing the rest from reference TRBV7-8 and TRBJ1-2, the complete variable domain is GAGVSQSPRYKVAKRGQDVALRCDPISGHVSLFWYQQALGQGPEFLTYFQNEAQLDKSGLPSDRFFAERPEGSVSTLKIQRTQQEDSAVYLCASSWGQGGGYTFGSGTRLTVV.

The chain is built from TRBV6-6 and TRBJ2-1, with 7 positions matching TRBD2. The CDR3 sequence is 16 residues long. V shed 6 bases and J 4 bases; nucleotides not matched to a gene: 12. Germline lookup yields CDR1 MNHNY and CDR2 SVGAGI (reference sequence). The CDR3 DNA is TGTGCCAGCAGCCTTACTTTAGCGGGCGTATACAATGAGCAGTTCTTC. Amino acids: CASSLTLAGVYNEQFF.

The V gene is TRBV19, the J gene TRBJ2-3, with D perhaps TRBD2 (6 bases). The CDR3 has 14 amino acids. Germline lookup yields CDR1 LNHDA and CDR2 SQIVND (reference sequence). Trimming removed 9 bases at V and 1 base at J, with 14 bases between. CDR3 DNA: TGTGCCAGCGGCGGGGTCTTGGGCACAGATACGCAGTATTTT. Encoded protein: CASGGVLGTDTQYF.

This chain uses TRBV27 with TRBJ2-2; 13 positions match TRBD2. The trim removed 5 bases at V and 3 bases at J, leaving 3 bases unmatched. This CDR3 is built from 16 residues. Germline V gene lookup returns CDR1 MNHEY and CDR2 SMNVEV (reference sequence). CDR3 loop: CASSGLAGEDTGELFF. CDR3 coding DNA: TGTGCCAGCAGTGGACTAGCGGGAGAGGACACCGGGGAGCTGTTTTTT.

The V and J genes are TRBV6-1 and TRBJ1-5; D gene unclear. Germline CDR1 is MNHNS and CDR2 is SASEGT. The CDR3 sequence is 16 residues long. V gave up 2 bases and J gave up 0 bases, with 11 bases separating them. CDR3 DNA sequence: TGTGCCAGCAGTGAATTTGGGCAGCCTAGCAATCAGCCCCAGCATTTT. This gives the protein CASSEFGQPSNQPQHF.

This clone showed up just once. This rearrangement joins TRBV23-1 to TRBJ2-7, with unresolved D. TRBV23-1 is marked as an open reading frame, function uncertain. Trimming removed 7 bases from V and 2 bases from J, with 6 bases in between. The CDR3 runs 11 residues. CDR3 region: CASTRAYEQYV. Here the CDR3 DNA reads TGCGCCAGCACCCGTGCCTACGAGCAGTACGTC.

The chain combines TRBV11-2 with TRBJ2-5, with a weak D call TRBD2 (6 bases). The CDR3 has 14 amino acids. The germline V gene has CDR1 SGHAT and CDR2 FQNNGV. The germline V and J ends were trimmed by 6 bases and 5 bases, with 16 bases remaining between them. This chain's CDR3 is CASSSTAGRETQYF. DNA for the CDR3: TGTGCCAGCAGTTCGACGGCAGGGAGGGAGACCCAGTACTTC.